These 24 T cell receptor beta chains were all obtained from the same sample, sequenced in a study of Ad26.COV2.S vaccination and SARS-CoV-2 variants (dated by TCRdb to 2020 to 2023). Libraries were constructed by the immunoSEQ multiplex PCR assay. TCRdb carries this immuneACCESS record with in-frame sequences only. Its versions omit some clonotypes, under half of them owing to an unresolved V gene in the studies checked, with the rest unexplained. The sample contains 440,000 or so clones, 90% of them found a single time. Of the sample, about 4.5% falls within the top ten clones. The sample's treatment or condition label, in plain terms: roughly 20 received Ad26.COV2.S at low or high dose, single or two shots; five or six received placebo; per-sample allocation not given. For vaccine and placebo recipients, repertoires were sequenced using samples collected on day 63 after the first injection. This sample comprised peripheral blood, obtained in a trial of Ad26.COV2.S vaccine versus placebo. The receptors shown here come from a person between 18 and 65 years old who received the Ad26.COV2.S COVID-19 vaccine or a placebo.

This clone has only one observation. J is TRBJ1-3 and V is TRBV18, with 7 bases matching TRBD1. The CDR3 is 17 residues long. Per the germline V gene, CDR1 is KGHSH and CDR2 is LQKENI. Germline trimming cut 3 bases from V and 2 bases from J; bases unmatched to any gene: 10. In nucleotides, the CDR3 is TGTGCCAGCTCACCCTTGTACAGGGGCGAGACTGGAAACACCATATATTTT. Translation: CASSPLYRGETGNTIYF.

This chain uses TRBV18 with TRBJ1-5; no firm D call. The CDR3 has 13 amino acids. From germline, CDR1 is KGHSH and CDR2 LQKENI. The V gene lost 6 bases and the J gene lost 4 bases, with 10 bases spanning the gap. The CDR3 is CASSGGQNQPQHF. In nucleotides, the CDR3 is TGTGCCAGCTCGGGCGGGCAAAATCAGCCCCAGCATTTT.

This clone turned up a few times. The chain employs TRBV10-3 and TRBJ2-7, with TRBD2 as a possible D gene (6 bases). The V end was cut by 10 bases, the J end by 0 bases, with 16 bases between. The CDR3 contains 14 residues. Germline values: CDR1 ENHRY, CDR2 SYGVKD. The CDR3 DNA sequence: TGTGCCACCACGTCAGGGACTCTCTCCTACGAGCAGTACTTC. It codes for CATTSGTLSYEQYF.

The chain is built from TRBV29-1 and TRBJ2-1; D assignment may be TRBD1 or TRBD2 (5 bases each). This CDR3 is built from 16 residues. Trimming removed 0 bases at V and 2 bases at J, with 14 bases between. Germline-derived CDR1 and CDR2 are SQVTM and ANQGSEA. The CDR3 here is CSVEDPRDGTYNEQFF. The CDR3 DNA follows: TGCAGCGTTGAAGATCCCCGGGACGGGACCTACAATGAGCAGTTCTTC.

V usage is TRBV9 and J usage is TRBJ1-3; a possible D gene is TRBD1 (5 bases). Germline V gene data show CDR1 as SGDLS and CDR2 as YYNGEE. The ends were cut back, 4 bases at V and 0 bases at J, with 14 bases in the middle. The CDR3 has 16 amino acids. The CDR3 here is CASSTGDGPSGNTIYF. The CDR3 coding sequence is TGTGCCAGCAGCACCGGGGACGGGCCCTCTGGAAACACCATATATTTT.

This chain connects TRBV7-9 to TRBJ2-4; D is possibly TRBD2 (6 bases). The CDR3 covers 14 residues. Germline CDR1 reads SEHNR; CDR2 reads FQNEAQ (reference sequence). Trimming cost V 5 bases and J 8 bases, with 16 bases left between them. This CDR3 reads CASSQGGVRDIQYF. The CDR3 region has the DNA TGTGCCAGCAGCCAAGGAGGGGTGAGAGACATTCAGTACTTC.

In this sample, this clone turned up a few times. The chain couples TRBV9 to TRBJ1-6, with D perhaps matching TRBD1 (5 bases). The CDR3 covers 14 residues. CDR1 is SGDLS and CDR2 is YYNGEE in the germline V gene. V gave up 5 bases and J gave up 8 bases, with 14 bases separating them. DNA for the CDR3: TGTGCCAGCAGTCAGACAGACTACCATTCACCCCTCCACTTT. This gives the protein CASSQTDYHSPLHF.

This chain uses TRBV24-1 with TRBJ2-5; TRBD2 aligns across 7 bases. The CDR3 has 14 amino acids. V lost 4 bases, J lost 5 bases, and 6 bases stayed unmatched. The germline gives CDR1 KGHDR, CDR2 SFDVKD. This chain's CDR3 is CATSEPAGLETQYF. The CDR3 DNA sequence: TGTGCCACCAGTGAGCCAGCGGGATTGGAGACCCAGTACTTC.

This clone was observed once. The J gene is TRBJ1-3, the V gene TRBV30; D gene ambiguous. Trimming pared 0 bases from V and 8 bases from J, leaving 20 bases between. Germline V gene data show CDR1 as GTSNPN and CDR2 as SVGIG (reference sequence). The CDR3 is 16 amino acids. CDR3 loop: CAWSVPQDLMRDTIYF. CDR3 coding DNA: TGTGCCTGGAGTGTACCCCAGGACCTCATGCGAGACACCATATATTTT.

The V gene is TRBV4-3, the J gene TRBJ2-7, with D hard to call. The CDR3 is 15 amino acids. V dropped 1 base and J dropped 2 bases, with 12 bases sitting between them. Germline V gene sequence: CDR1 LGHNA, CDR2 YSLEER. In DNA, the CDR3 is TGCGCCAGCAGCCAAGTCGCCACTTTTCCCTACGAGCAGTACTTC. Translation gives CASSQVATFPYEQYF.

V is TRBV9 and J is TRBJ1-5; D remains ambiguous. The ends were cut back, 4 bases at V and 5 bases at J, with 10 bases in the middle. The CDR3 contains 13 residues. Germline CDR1 and CDR2: SGDLS and YYNGEE. The CDR3 bases are TGTGCCAGCAGCCCGGGAAGCGATCAGCCCCAGCATTTT. It specifies CASSPGSDQPQHF.

V and J are TRBV2 and TRBJ1-5; a possible D gene is TRBD1 (6 bases). The germline V gene encodes CDR1 SNHLY and CDR2 FYNNEI. Trimming pared 5 bases from V and 6 bases from J, leaving 8 bases between. CDR3 length: 12 residues. CDR3 sequence reads: CASSLGGQPQHF. The CDR3 nucleotides read TGTGCCAGCAGTTTAGGGGGTCAGCCCCAGCATTTT.

Comments on this clone: The same CDR3 arises from other DNA sequences in this sample as well. The DNA for the CDR3 is TGTGCCAGCAGTCCCCGACTAGCAGATACGCAGTATTTT. Protein product: CASSPRLADTQYF. The genes are TRBV14 and TRBJ2-3, with TRBD2 as a possible D gene (6 bases). CDR1 and CDR2 (germline): SGHDN, FVKESK. The V end was cut by 6 bases, the J end by 4 bases, with 11 bases between. The CDR3 runs 13 residues.

On this clone: One end of the junction does not line up with germline, which may come from a read error. The CDR3 loop reads CASSLGLARTDTQYF. In DNA form, the CDR3 reads TGTGCTAGCAGCTTAGGGCTAGCGCGCACAGATACGCAGTATTTT. The rearrangement joins TRBV7-7 to TRBJ2-3, with TRBD2 as a possible D gene (6 bases). The CDR3 totals 15 residues. CDR1 is SSHAT and CDR2 is FNYEAQ in the germline V gene (reference sequence).

The V call is TRBV6-4, the J call TRBJ2-1; D might be TRBD2 (6 bases). V was shortened by 3 bases and J by 7 bases, with 16 bases between the two germline ends. Per the germline V gene, CDR1 is MRHNA and CDR2 is SNTAGT. This CDR3 contains 15 residues. CDR3 nucleotide sequence: TGTGCCAGCAGTGATGGGGACGGGAGTCGTAATGAGCAGTTCTTC. As protein: CASSDGDGSRNEQFF.

This chain links TRBV5-6 with TRBJ2-7; D may be TRBD1 (6 bases). The CDR3 sequence is 13 residues long. V lost 1 base, J lost 7 bases, and 12 bases lay in between. Germline V gene data show CDR1 as SGHDT and CDR2 as YYEEEE. The CDR3 reads CASSLLQGKEQYF. The CDR3 DNA sequence: TGTGCCAGCAGCTTGTTACAGGGTAAGGAGCAGTACTTC.

V usage is TRBV5-1 and J usage is TRBJ2-7; weak D call: TRBD1 (6 bases). There are 14 residues in the CDR3. V was pared by 4 bases and J by 3 bases, with 14 bases between. Germline CDR1 reads SGHRS; CDR2 reads YFSETQ. This CDR3 reads CASSPRGGGYEQYF. DNA for the CDR3: TGCGCCAGCAGCCCGCGTGGGGGCGGCTACGAGCAGTACTTC.

The V call is TRBV7-9, the J call TRBJ1-3; D gene ambiguous. The CDR3 length is 17 residues. Per the germline V gene, CDR1 is SEHNR and CDR2 is FQNEAQ (reference sequence). V shed 4 bases and J shed 1 base, with 17 bases lying between them. As DNA, the CDR3 is TGTGCCAGCAGCTGGAGAACAGCAAGATTATCTGGAAACACCATATATTTT. This sequence encodes CASSWRTARLSGNTIYF.

Worth noting for this clone: This sample includes further DNA sequences coding for the same CDR3. The rearrangement links TRBV27 to TRBJ2-7; 10 bases are shared with TRBD1. Unmatched junction bases numbered 5, after V lost 6 bases and J lost 3 bases. The germline gives CDR1 MNHEY, CDR2 SMNVEV (reference sequence). This CDR3 comprises 14 residues. The CDR3 reads CASRPGQGFYEQYF. Written as DNA, the CDR3 is TGTGCCAGCAGACCGGGACAGGGGTTCTACGAGCAGTACTTC.

J is TRBJ1-2 and V is TRBV12-3 or TRBV12-4, with D maybe TRBD1 (5 bases). The CDR3 spans 12 residues. Trimming removed 7 bases at V and 0 bases at J, with 6 bases between. This CDR3 reads CASMGPNYGYTF. In DNA, the CDR3 is TGTGCCAGCATGGGACCTAACTATGGCTACACCTTC.

The chain carries TRBV6-6 and TRBJ1-1; D not resolved. Trimming took off 4 bases at V and 5 bases at J, with 8 bases between the two ends. CDR3 length: 12 residues. Germline V lookup: CDR1 MNHNY, CDR2 SVGAGI (reference sequence). The CDR3 region has the DNA TGTGCCAGCAGTTCGAGCGGGACTGAAGCTTTCTTT. This translates into CASSSSGTEAFF.

J is TRBJ2-1 and V is TRBV12-5; TRBD2 might be the D (7 bases). Trimming pared 3 bases from V and 10 bases from J, leaving 10 bases between. The CDR3 loop spans 12 amino acids. CDR1 is LGHNT and CDR2 is FRNRAP in the germline V gene. The CDR3 region is CASGFGGGEQFF. CDR3 nucleotides: TGTGCTAGTGGTTTTGGCGGGGGCGAGCAGTTCTTC. Full variable domain (remainder filled in from reference TRBV12-5 and TRBJ2-1): DARVTQTPRHKVTEMGQEVTMRCQPILGHNTVFWYRQTMMQGLELLAYFRNRAPLDDSGMPKDRFSAEMPDATLATLKIQPSEPRDSAVYFCASGFGGGEQFFGPGTRLTVL.

The J gene is TRBJ2-7, the V gene TRBV19; 9 bases fit TRBD1. Trimming took 0 bases from V and 4 from J; bases not matched to a gene: 4. CDR1 and CDR2 from the germline V gene are LNHDA and SQIVND (reference sequence). This CDR3 spans 15 amino acids. The CDR3 protein is CASSIEGTGRYEQYF. DNA of the CDR3: TGTGCCAGTAGTATAGAGGGGACAGGGCGATACGAGCAGTACTTC.

Remarks on this clone: The same CDR3 arises from other DNA sequences in this sample as well. The chain recombines TRBV3-1 (or the pseudogene TRBV3-2) with TRBJ2-3; no reliable D call. The CDR3 covers 13 residues. From germline, CDR1 is LGHDT and CDR2 YNNKEL (reference sequence). With 0 bases removed from V and 4 bases from J, the gap between germline ends came to 5 bases. CDR3 in amino acids: CASSQDLADTQYF. CDR3 bases: TGTGCCAGCAGCCAAGATCTTGCAGATACGCAGTATTTT.